The text below deals with one T cell receptor beta chain. What it recognizes is unknown. This sample's treatment: about 20 received Ad26.COV2.S at low or high dose, single or two shots; about 5 received placebo; per-sample allocation not given. Day 63 after the first vaccine or placebo injection was the time point for sampling. Based in Boston, the donor was an adult of 18-55 years. The entry originates in a study of Ad26.COV2.S vaccination and SARS-CoV-2 variants. Study-wide context: A COV1001 Ad26.COV2.S trial-arm participant provided the sample. Intramuscularly, Ad26.COV2.S was given either once or twice, 56 days apart. The study's findings and limits: Spike-specific TCR breadth in vaccine recipients exceeded that seen in placebo recipients.

The CDR3 length is 15 residues. The germline V and J ends were trimmed by 1 base and 8 bases, with 18 bases remaining between them. Germline CDR1 is SGHDN and CDR2 is FVKESK. Produced via immunoSEQ multiplex PCR; TCRdb's table is partial and in-frame only. The sample holds fewer than 400,000 clones, roughly 84% seen once. The material sequenced was peripheral blood, taken in a trial of Ad26.COV2.S vaccine versus placebo. This TCR came from a person aged 18-60 years who received the Ad26.COV2.S COVID-19 vaccine or a placebo. The rearrangement uses TRBV14 and TRBJ2-7, with D possibly being TRBD1 (6 bases). This CDR3 is CASSQGPGRTAKQYF. CDR3 coding DNA: TGTGCCAGCAGCCAAGGTCCTGGGCGGACAGCGAAGCAGTACTTC.